Listed here are 27 T cell receptor beta chains from one sample, sequenced in a study of T cells in Graves' hyperthyroidism and ophthalmopathy. TCR beta CDR3 regions were amplified from RNA. The TCR CDR3 first-round RT-PCR relied on the HTBI primer set. MiXCR was run by TCRdb on the multiplex PCR reads, yielding one entry per CDR3 protein. Here the sample spans a few hundred thousand distinct CDR3 sequences, around 15% being singletons. The specimen sequenced was blood. The origin of the receptors is a woman aged 55-69 years with Graves' ophthalmopathy.

The chain carries TRBV3-1 and TRBJ2-2, with TRBD2 matching 7 bases. The germline CDR1 and CDR2 sequences are LGHDT and YNNKEL (reference sequence). V shed 0 bases and J 6 bases; nucleotides not matched to a gene: 10. The CDR3 consists of 17 residues. The DNA of the CDR3 is TGTGCCAGCAGCCAAGATCTTGAGCGGGGCATGGCCGGGGAGCTGTTTTTT. Translating gives CASSQDLERGMAGELFF.

The chain has TRBV11-2 and TRBJ2-2; 11 bases fit TRBD2. The CDR3 is 17 residues long. Trimming took 3 bases from V and 3 from J; bases not matched to a gene: 6. Looked up from germline, CDR1 is SGHAT and CDR2 is FQNNGV. The CDR3 loop reads CASSFDGLAGYTGELFF. CDR3 coding DNA: TGTGCCAGCAGCTTCGATGGACTAGCGGGTTACACCGGGGAGCTGTTTTTT.

This chain joins TRBV10-1 and TRBJ2-1, with 9 positions matching TRBD2. Germline CDR1 reads WNHNN; CDR2 reads SYGVQD (reference sequence). The CDR3 is made up of 14 amino acids. V was pared by 2 bases and J by 6 bases, with 2 bases of the junction left unmatched. This chain's CDR3 is CASSENSGSNEQFF. The CDR3 DNA follows: TGCGCCAGCAGTGAGAATAGCGGGAGCAATGAGCAGTTCTTC.

This clonotype was seen at least ten times. This rearrangement joins TRBV11-2 to TRBJ2-3, with D possibly being TRBD2 (6 bases). Germline V gene lookup returns CDR1 SGHAT and CDR2 FQNNGV. The V and J ends lost 4 bases and 4 bases respectively, with 21 bases between them. This CDR3 spans 17 amino acids. The CDR3 bases are TGTGCCAGCAGCTCCGGAGGGAGCGGAATCTCACCAGATACGCAGTATTTT. It is translated as CASSSGGSGISPDTQYF. The whole variable domain, remainder taken from reference TRBV11-2 and TRBJ2-3, is EAGVAQSPRYKIIEKRQSVAFWCNPISGHATLYWYQQILGQGPKLLIQFQNNGVVDDSQLPKDRFSAERLKGVDSTLKIQPAKLEDSAVYLCASSSGGSGISPDTQYFGPGTRLTVL.

This clonotype was observed many times. The chain couples TRBV24-1 to TRBJ1-1; no reliable D call. In germline, CDR1 is KGHDR, CDR2 SFDVKD. The CDR3 has 13 amino acids. Trimming stripped 3 bases from V and 1 base from J, with 5 bases between. CDR3 in amino acids: CATSDEANTEAFF. The CDR3 bases are TGTGCCACCAGTGATGAGGCGAACACTGAAGCTTTCTTT.

This sequence joins TRBV2 and TRBJ2-6, with 8 bases aligning to TRBD1. This CDR3 has 16 amino acids. J was trimmed by 0 bases and V by 5 bases; bases with no gene match: 3. Germline V gene lookup returns CDR1 SNHLY and CDR2 FYNNEI. CDR3 sequence (DNA): TGTGCCAGCAGTCGACAGGGGCCCTCTGGGGCCAACGTCCTGACTTTC. Translating it yields CASSRQGPSGANVLTF.

The gene calls are TRBV3-1 and TRBJ2-1, with D perhaps TRBD2 (6 bases). V lost 2 bases to trimming and J lost 7 bases, with 9 bases between them. The V gene's germline CDR1 is LGHDT and CDR2 YNNKEL (reference sequence). CDR3 length: 13 residues. Written as DNA, the CDR3 is TGTGCCAGCAGCCAAAATAGCGGAAATGAGCAGTTCTTC. Translation: CASSQNSGNEQFF.

This clonotype has ten or more counts. The CDR3 is CASSHGGPDEQFF. CDR3 bases: TGTGCCAGCAGCCATGGAGGGCCCGATGAGCAGTTCTTC. V is TRBV7-9 and J is TRBJ2-1; weak D call: TRBD2 (6 bases). The CDR3 runs to 13 residues. CDR1 is SEHNR and CDR2 is FQNEAQ in the germline V gene (reference sequence). Trimming shortened V by 5 bases and J by 8 bases, and 13 bases separated the two germline ends.

V gene TRBV20-1 combines with J gene TRBJ1-5; 9 bases are a match to TRBD1. This CDR3 region has 15 residues. The germline CDR1 and CDR2 sequences are DFQATT and SNEGSKA (reference sequence). J was trimmed by 4 bases and V by 2 bases; bases with no gene match: 6. The CDR3 DNA reads as TGCAGTGCTAGACGGGACAGGGCCCTAAATCAGCCCCAGCATTTT. This sequence encodes CSARRDRALNQPQHF.

This clonotype was seen many times. The J gene is TRBJ2-7, the V gene TRBV6-1; 13 bases match TRBD2. This CDR3 is 18 amino acids long. V lost 6 bases and J lost 6; bases outside the gene matches: 17. CDR1 is MNHNS, CDR2 SASEGT, per germline. The CDR3 loop is CASSRGLAGPRGNFEQYF. DNA for the CDR3: TGTGCCAGCAGCCGGGGACTAGCGGGGCCCAGAGGGAACTTCGAGCAGTACTTC.

The table lists this clonotype with a few counts. The chain combines TRBV6-1 with TRBJ2-5; TRBD1 matches 9 bases. Trimming took 5 bases from V and 4 from J; bases not matched to a gene: 5. Germline-derived CDR1 and CDR2 are MNHNS and SASEGT. CDR3 length equals 14 residues. CDR3 nucleotides: TGTGCCAGCAGTACGACAGGGGGGATAGAGACCCAGTACTTC. The encoded protein is CASSTTGGIETQYF.

This clonotype was detected a few times. The rearrangement uses TRBV28 and TRBJ2-5, with TRBD1 as a possible D gene (6 bases). The V end was cut by 6 bases, the J end by 3 bases, with 14 bases between. In germline, CDR1 is MDHEN, CDR2 SYDVKM. The CDR3 consists of 14 residues. The CDR3 region is CASSLGAGEETQYF. CDR3 nucleotides: TGTGCCAGCAGCTTGGGGGCCGGGGAAGAGACCCAGTACTTC.

This clonotype was observed many times. This CDR3 is CASSELQIYGYTF. CDR3 bases: TGTGCCAGCAGTGAACTACAGATTTATGGCTACACCTTC. This rearrangement joins TRBV6-1 to TRBJ1-2; no reliable D call. This CDR3 has 13 residues. Germline CDR1 reads MNHNS; CDR2 reads SASEGT. Between the trimmed V and J ends, which lost 2 bases and 5 bases, there was a span of 9 bases.

In its sample, this clonotype was seen many times. The chain joins TRBV7-8 to TRBJ2-1; 8 bases agree with TRBD1. The CDR3 is 14 residues long. The germline V gene encodes CDR1 SGHVS and CDR2 FQNEAQ. J gave up 8 bases and V 6 bases, and 9 bases lay outside the gene matches. DNA for the CDR3: TGTGCCAGCAGGAGACGGGGACAGGTCGATGAGCAGTTCTTC. This sequence encodes CASRRRGQVDEQFF.

Details on this clonotype: A single base separates this from a much larger clone, so it may be a read error. The V gene is TRBV6-5, the J gene TRBJ2-7, with TRBD2 matching over 12 bases. CDR3 length equals 17 residues. Germline-derived CDR1 and CDR2 are MNHEY and SVGAGI. J was trimmed by 2 bases and V by 0 bases; bases with no gene match: 5. CDR3 amino acids: CASSYSLAGGPTYEQYF. CDR3 nucleotide sequence: TGTGCCAGCAGTTACTCACTAGCGGGAGGTCCAACCTACGAGCAGTACTTC.

This clonotype occurred a few times. The V and J genes are TRBV28 and TRBJ2-1, with D unresolved. The CDR3 length is 12 residues. Per the germline V gene, CDR1 is MDHEN and CDR2 is SYDVKM. Between the trimmed V and J ends, which lost 3 bases and 7 bases, there was a span of 7 bases. This CDR3 is CASSFALNEQFF. The CDR3 DNA follows: TGTGCCAGCAGTTTCGCTTTAAATGAGCAGTTCTTC.

The chain employs TRBV9 and TRBJ2-2, with D tentatively TRBD2 (6 bases). This CDR3 has 15 residues. The V gene's germline CDR1 is SGDLS and CDR2 YYNGEE. V lost 1 base to trimming and J lost 0 bases, with 7 bases between them. CDR3 DNA sequence: TGTGCCAGCAGCGTAACGGGGGCGAACACCGGGGAGCTGTTTTTT. Translated: CASSVTGANTGELFF.

This clonotype came up many times. The gene calls are TRBV6-1 and TRBJ1-2, with TRBD1 matching over 7 bases. The germline V gene has CDR1 MNHNS and CDR2 SASEGT. The CDR3 totals 16 residues. V shed 5 bases and J 2 bases; nucleotides not matched to a gene: 11. The CDR3: CASSYEGAGTNYGYTF. In DNA, the CDR3 is TGTGCCAGCAGTTACGAGGGGGCGGGAACCAACTATGGCTACACCTTC.

The CDR3 spells CSARDPDAGGGNTIYF. CDR3 bases: TGCAGTGCTAGAGATCCAGACGCGGGGGGTGGAAACACCATATATTTT. The chain combines TRBV20-1 with TRBJ1-3, with D possibly matching TRBD1 (5 bases). Trimming cost V 0 bases and J 3 bases, with 15 bases left between them. CDR3 length: 16 amino acids. Germline assignment: CDR1 DFQATT and CDR2 SNEGSKA (reference sequence).

This clonotype appeared many times. This chain's CDR3 is CASSLAGDPGETEAFF. CDR3 bases: TGCGCCAGCAGCTTGGCTGGGGACCCCGGGGAGACTGAAGCTTTCTTT. The chain employs TRBV5-1 and TRBJ1-1; D is possibly TRBD1 (5 bases). CDR1 and CDR2 (germline): SGHRS, YFSETQ. CDR3 size: 16 residues. Trimming removed 0 bases from V and 5 bases from J, with 17 bases in between.

The chain recombines TRBV5-1 with TRBJ2-5, with 12 bases lining up with TRBD2. The V gene end was trimmed by 4 bases and the J gene end by 5 bases; junction bases not matched to a gene: 6. CDR1 and CDR2 (germline): SGHRS, YFSETQ. This CDR3 comprises 15 residues. In nucleotides, the CDR3 is TGCGCCAGCAGCGGGCGACTAGCGGGAGTGGAGACCCAGTACTTC. Translated: CASSGRLAGVETQYF.

The rearrangement uses TRBV9 and TRBJ1-5; a weak D match, TRBD1 (6 bases). V gave up 3 bases and J gave up 5 bases, with 9 bases separating them. This CDR3 has 13 residues. Germline V gives CDR1 SGDLS, CDR2 YYNGEE. CDR3 sequence (DNA): TGTGCCAGCAGCGCGGACAGTTATCAGCCCCAGCATTTT. Residues: CASSADSYQPQHF.

This clonotype has ten or more counts. The CDR3 loop is CSARDFGGGSTDTQYF. In DNA, the CDR3 is TGCAGTGCTAGAGATTTCGGGGGGGGTAGCACAGATACGCAGTATTTT. The chain recombines TRBV20-1 with TRBJ2-3, with TRBD2 identical over 8 bases. V shed 0 bases and J 0 bases; nucleotides not matched to a gene: 5. Germline V gene data show CDR1 as DFQATT and CDR2 as SNEGSKA (reference sequence). This CDR3 region has 16 residues.

The table lists this clonotype with a few counts. The chain couples TRBV11-2 to TRBJ2-1; tentative D call: TRBD1 (6 bases). The germline V and J ends were trimmed by 5 bases and 0 bases, with 20 bases remaining between them. The CDR3 spans 18 residues. CDR1 and CDR2 (germline): SGHAT, FQNNGV. The CDR3 is CASSGFWENRDSYNEQFF. The CDR3, as DNA: TGTGCCAGCAGCGGGTTCTGGGAAAACAGGGACTCCTACAATGAGCAGTTCTTC.

This clonotype has a handful of counts. The chain employs TRBV7-9 and TRBJ2-2; D uncertain. This CDR3 has 16 amino acids. Trimming removed 5 bases at V and 1 base at J, with 14 bases between. Germline loops: CDR1 SEHNR, CDR2 FQNEAQ (reference sequence). The CDR3 nucleotides read TGTGCCAGCAGCCACGCCCAAGTTTTGAACACCGGGGAGCTGTTTTTT. Translation: CASSHAQVLNTGELFF.

This clonotype was observed at least ten times. V usage is TRBV28 and J usage is TRBJ2-1; TRBD2 aligns across 10 bases. Germline loops: CDR1 MDHEN, CDR2 SYDVKM. This CDR3 spans 14 amino acids. V was clipped by 7 bases and J by 9 bases; unmatched bases: 9. In DNA, the CDR3 is TGTGCCAGCAAAGCGGGAGGGCCCGTTGGTGAGCAGTTCTTC. Translated: CASKAGGPVGEQFF.

This clonotype has a count of ten or more. The chain carries TRBV14 and TRBJ2-1; 9 bases agree with TRBD1. The CDR3 is made up of 15 amino acids. Germline V CDR1 and CDR2: SGHDN, FVKESK. Trimming cost V 6 bases and J 3 bases; bases outside gene matches: 6. CDR3 nucleotide sequence: TGTGCCAGCAGATCGGACAGGGGCTTCTACAATGAGCAGTTCTTC. Translating gives CASRSDRGFYNEQFF.